One sample yielded the 20 T cell receptor beta chains listed below, sequenced in a study of CD8+CD57+ T cells in acquired aplastic anemia. Genomic DNA, the template, was used for profiling of the TCR beta VDJ and CDR3. TCRdb called the reads again in MiXCR, with one record for every CDR3 protein. The table includes some 160,000 distinct CDR3 sequences, 40% to 55% detected once. Patients who underwent sequencing had shown CD8+CD57+ cell expansion by flow cytometry. The material sequenced was sorted CD4+, CD8+, or CD8+CD57+ T cells (not recorded which) from PBMCs. Receptor source: a human donor with aplastic anemia.

This clonotype has a count of ten or more. V is TRBV6-5 and J is TRBJ1-5, with TRBD1 matching over 9 bases. Losses at the gene ends were 7 bases for V and 1 base for J; bases not matched to a gene: 5. Looked up from germline, CDR1 is MNHEY and CDR2 is SVGAGI. CDR3 size: 15 residues. CDR3 bases: TGTGCCAGCACCCAAGACAGGGGGAGCAATCAGCCCCAGCATTTT. Translation gives CASTQDRGSNQPQHF.

At least ten counts were recorded for this clonotype. The chain joins TRBV6-1 to TRBJ1-1, with D unresolved. The CDR3 contains 13 residues. Trimming shortened V by 8 bases and J by 4 bases, and 14 bases separated the two germline ends. Germline V gene data show CDR1 as MNHNS and CDR2 as SASEGT. For the CDR3, the DNA is TGTGCCAGCCAATACACTAGGGCCACTGAAGCTTTCTTT. It encodes CASQYTRATEAFF.

Ten or more counts support this clonotype. This chain uses TRBV7-3 with TRBJ2-4; the D is unclear. The V end was cut by 1 base, the J end by 0 bases, with 10 bases between. In germline, CDR1 is SGHTA, CDR2 FQGTGA. CDR3 length: 16 residues. The CDR3 spells CASSLKAELAKNIQYF. CDR3 DNA: TGTGCCAGCAGCTTAAAGGCTGAACTAGCCAAAAACATTCAGTACTTC.

The chain couples TRBV5-6 to TRBJ1-2, with no clear D. The CDR3 runs 13 residues. Germline V gene lookup returns CDR1 SGHDT and CDR2 YYEEEE. V was trimmed by 0 bases and J by 6 bases, leaving 9 bases between them. As DNA, the CDR3 is TGTGCCAGCAGCTTGGGTCCAGAGGATGGCTACACCTTC. This gives the protein CASSLGPEDGYTF. The variable domain in full, completed from reference TRBV5-6 and TRBJ1-2, reads DAGVTQSPTHLIKTRGQQVTLRCSPKSGHDTVSWYQQALGQGPQFIFQYYEEEERQRGNFPDRFSGHQFPNYSSELNVNALLLGDSALYLCASSLGPEDGYTFGSGTRLTVV.

The chain is built from TRBV27 and TRBJ1-5, with D possibly being TRBD1 (6 bases). The CDR3 length is 14 residues. The ends were cut back, 2 bases at V and 5 bases at J, with 10 bases in the middle. Germline lookup yields CDR1 MNHEY and CDR2 SMNVEV (reference sequence). CDR3 protein: CASSLGTPYQPQHF. DNA for the CDR3: TGTGCCAGCAGTTTAGGGACACCCTATCAGCCCCAGCATTTT.

This rearrangement joins TRBV15 to TRBJ2-1, with D possibly matching TRBD1 (6 bases). The CDR3 spans 16 residues. Germline V gene data show CDR1 as LNHNV and CDR2 as YYDKDF (reference sequence). Trimming removed 6 bases at V and 0 bases at J, with 15 bases between. CDR3: CATSNWDTGSYNEQFF. DNA of the CDR3: TGTGCCACCAGTAACTGGGACACCGGCTCCTACAATGAGCAGTTCTTC.

The chain uses TRBV19 and TRBJ1-5; no reliable D call. CDR1 is LNHDA, CDR2 SQIVND, per germline (reference sequence). V was clipped by 3 bases and J by 6 bases, with 15 bases between them. CDR3 length: 15 amino acids. CDR3 in amino acids: CASSISVSLAQPQHF. In DNA, the CDR3 is TGTGCCAGTAGTATTAGTGTCAGCTTAGCTCAGCCCCAGCATTTT.

This clonotype was recorded many times. CDR3 nucleotide sequence: TGCAGTGCTAGGGATGCCCAGGGAGCCACCGGGGAGCTGTTTTTT. Encoded protein: CSARDAQGATGELFF. The chain joins TRBV20-1 to TRBJ2-2; either TRBD1 or TRBD2 may supply D (5 bases each). In germline, CDR1 is DFQATT, CDR2 SNEGSKA (reference sequence). V was cut by 3 bases and J by 4 bases, with 15 bases left in between. The CDR3 is 15 amino acids.

The table lists this clonotype with many counts. CDR3 coding DNA: TGTGCCAGCACTGGTTTGGATGAGCAGTTCTTC. It translates to CASTGLDEQFF. The rearrangement links TRBV6-5 to TRBJ2-1; D call uncertain. V dropped 7 bases and J dropped 8 bases, with 9 bases sitting between them. The CDR3 runs 11 residues. Looked up from germline, CDR1 is MNHEY and CDR2 is SVGAGI.

This chain uses TRBV19 with TRBJ2-5; D is uncertain. Germline CDR1 LNHDA, CDR2 SQIVND (reference sequence). With 1 base removed from V and 3 bases from J, the gap between germline ends came to 6 bases. This CDR3 is 13 amino acids long. DNA of the CDR3: TGTGCCAGTAGTATAGGGGCTAAAGAGACCCAGTACTTC. Translated, it gives CASSIGAKETQYF.

The V and J genes are TRBV10-3 and TRBJ1-4; 10 bases match TRBD1. Looked up from germline, CDR1 is ENHRY and CDR2 is SYGVKD. Germline trimming cut 6 bases from V and 4 bases from J; bases unmatched to any gene: 5. CDR3 size: 15 residues. The CDR3 loop reads CAIRAGQGSNEKLFF. CDR3 nucleotides: TGTGCCATCAGGGCGGGACAGGGGAGTAATGAAAAACTGTTTTTT.

The chain is built from TRBV10-3 and TRBJ2-3; 7 nucleotides align to TRBD1. Germline V gene lookup returns CDR1 ENHRY and CDR2 SYGVKD. The CDR3 has 13 residues. Trimming removed 7 bases from V and 2 bases from J; junction bases left unmatched: 3. CDR3 sequence: CAIKTGDTDTQYF. The CDR3 region has the DNA TGTGCCATCAAAACAGGGGACACAGATACGCAGTATTTT.

This chain links TRBV20-1 with TRBJ1-5; tentative D call: TRBD1 (6 bases). Germline V gives CDR1 DFQATT, CDR2 SNEGSKA (reference sequence). The V gene lost 0 bases and the J gene lost 14 bases, with 11 bases spanning the gap. The CDR3 is 11 residues long. CDR3 nucleotides: TGCAGTGCTAGAGAGGGGACAACGAAGCATTTT. This sequence encodes CSAREGTTKHF.

This clonotype came up many times. CDR3 loop: CASSEWRLAGVSHEETQYF. In nucleotides, the CDR3 is TGTGCCAGCAGTGAATGGAGACTAGCGGGAGTTAGCCACGAAGAGACCCAGTACTTC. The gene calls are TRBV25-1 and TRBJ2-5, with 12 bases matching TRBD2. Germline CDR1 and CDR2: MGHDK and SYGVNS. V shed 1 base and J 3 bases; nucleotides not matched to a gene: 12. There are 19 residues in the CDR3.

V gene TRBV28 combines with J gene TRBJ1-1; D gene ambiguous. The CDR3 is made up of 16 amino acids. The germline gives CDR1 MDHEN, CDR2 SYDVKM. Between the trimmed V and J ends, which lost 6 bases and 0 bases, there was a span of 17 bases. The CDR3 bases are TGTGCCAGCAGCACCACCCCGGGTCTTATGAACACTGAAGCTTTCTTT. This sequence encodes CASSTTPGLMNTEAFF.

Turning to this clonotype: This may arise from a read error, as a much more abundant clone is one base away. The chain carries TRBV5-1 and TRBJ2-3; unclear D gene. Trimming pared 0 bases from V and 4 bases from J, leaving 12 bases between. Germline assignment: CDR1 SGHRS and CDR2 YFSETQ. CDR3 length: 15 amino acids. CDR3 sequence (DNA): TGCGCCAGCAGCTTGGCCGCAACTTCCGCAGATACGCAGTATTTT. Amino acids: CASSLAATSADTQYF.

This clonotype was seen repeatedly, ten times or more. The rearrangement uses TRBV20-1 and TRBJ2-5; TRBD2 aligns across 13 bases. This CDR3 has 15 amino acids. Looked up from germline, CDR1 is DFQATT and CDR2 is SNEGSKA (reference sequence). The trim removed 6 bases at V and 1 base at J, leaving 5 bases unmatched. The chain's CDR3 is CSATGLAGLQETQYF. As DNA, the CDR3 is TGCAGTGCGACGGGACTAGCGGGACTCCAAGAGACCCAGTACTTC.

This clonotype was seen a few times. Given a much more abundant clone one base away, this may be a read error. The V gene is TRBV9, the J gene TRBJ2-1; D gene uncertain. The CDR3 totals 15 residues. The V gene's germline CDR1 is SGDLS and CDR2 YYNGEE. CDR3 protein: CASSIAGSSYDEQFF. The CDR3 region has the DNA TGTGCCAGCAGCATCGCAGGAAGCTCCTACGATGAGCAGTTCTTC.

V and J are TRBV7-8 and TRBJ1-1; D ambiguous. Germline assignment: CDR1 SGHVS and CDR2 FQNEAQ. V gave up 5 bases and J gave up 1 base, with 14 bases separating them. The CDR3 is 15 amino acids. The CDR3 sequence is CASSLVGYRNTEAFF. The CDR3 region has the DNA TGTGCCAGCAGCCTTGTGGGGTACAGGAACACTGAAGCTTTCTTT. The full variable domain, with the rest looked up from reference TRBV7-8 and TRBJ1-1, is GAGVSQSPRYKVAKRGQDVALRCDPISGHVSLFWYQQALGQGPEFLTYFQNEAQLDKSGLPSDRFFAERPEGSVSTLKIQRTQQEDSAVYLCASSLVGYRNTEAFFGQGTRLTVV.

The V and J genes are TRBV20-1 and TRBJ1-2; weak D call: TRBD1 (6 bases). Trimming removed 0 bases at V and 3 bases at J, with 17 bases between. The CDR3 loop spans 16 amino acids. Germline V gene sequence: CDR1 DFQATT, CDR2 SNEGSKA (reference sequence). CDR3 protein: CSARDRAQGGDYGYTF. The CDR3 DNA sequence: TGCAGTGCTAGAGATCGGGCACAGGGAGGGGACTATGGCTACACCTTC.